There are many counts of the clone carrying this T cell receptor beta chain. The antigen is not known. Template switching supplied a universal primer site; unique molecular identifiers were carried on the cDNA. MiXCR was run by TCRdb on the 5' RACE reads, yielding one entry per CDR3 protein. The sample lists hundreds of thousands of distinct CDR3 sequences; roughly 20% were seen once. CDR3 size: 12 residues. CDR1 and CDR2 from the germline V gene are SEHNR and FQNEAQ (reference sequence). Trimming cost V 1 base and J 8 bases, with 3 bases left between them. The data were taken from a study of identical twins. Study-level points and caveats: Whereas memory repertoires showed no such difference, abundant cord blood beta clonotypes carried fewer insertions.

The sample was also linked to a second study, of T cells expressing NK-cell markers. As that report states: Among a few donors, these clonotypes also ranked first in the CD3+CD56-NKG2C+ fraction.

This sequence joins TRBV7-9 and TRBJ1-6; D remains unclear. This receptor was identified in a woman aged 18 to 35 in good health. Source material: PBMCs. The CDR3 here is CASSLGYSPLHF. As DNA, the CDR3 is TGTGCCAGCAGCTTAGGATATTCACCCCTCCACTTT.